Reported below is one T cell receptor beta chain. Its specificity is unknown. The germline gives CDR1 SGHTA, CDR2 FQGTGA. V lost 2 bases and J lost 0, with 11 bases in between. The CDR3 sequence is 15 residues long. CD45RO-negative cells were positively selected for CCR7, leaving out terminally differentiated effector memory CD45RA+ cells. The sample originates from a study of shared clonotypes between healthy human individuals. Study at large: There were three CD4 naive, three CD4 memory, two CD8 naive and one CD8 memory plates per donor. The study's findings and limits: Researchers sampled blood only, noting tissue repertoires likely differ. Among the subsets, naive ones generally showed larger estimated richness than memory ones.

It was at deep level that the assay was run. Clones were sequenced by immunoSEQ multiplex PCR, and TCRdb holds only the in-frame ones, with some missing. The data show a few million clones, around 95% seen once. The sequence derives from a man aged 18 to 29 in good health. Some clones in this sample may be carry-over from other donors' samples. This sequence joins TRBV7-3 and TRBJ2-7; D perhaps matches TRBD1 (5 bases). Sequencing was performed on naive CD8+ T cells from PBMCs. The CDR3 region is CASSLAGNPSYEQYF. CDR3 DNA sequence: TGTGCCAGCAGCTTAGCAGGGAATCCCTCCTACGAGCAGTACTTC.